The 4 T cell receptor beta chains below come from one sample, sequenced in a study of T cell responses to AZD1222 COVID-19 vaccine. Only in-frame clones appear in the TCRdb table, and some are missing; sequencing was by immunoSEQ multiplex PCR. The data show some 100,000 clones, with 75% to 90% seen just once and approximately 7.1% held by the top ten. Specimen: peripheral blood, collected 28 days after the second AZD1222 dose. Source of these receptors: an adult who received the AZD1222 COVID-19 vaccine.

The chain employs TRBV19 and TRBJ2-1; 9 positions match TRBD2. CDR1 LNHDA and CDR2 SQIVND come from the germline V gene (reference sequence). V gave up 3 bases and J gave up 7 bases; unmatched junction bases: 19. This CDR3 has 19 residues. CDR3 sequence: CASSIQASGTRVSVNEQFF. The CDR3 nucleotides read TGTGCCAGTAGTATTCAGGCTAGCGGGACCCGGGTAAGTGTGAATGAGCAGTTCTTC.

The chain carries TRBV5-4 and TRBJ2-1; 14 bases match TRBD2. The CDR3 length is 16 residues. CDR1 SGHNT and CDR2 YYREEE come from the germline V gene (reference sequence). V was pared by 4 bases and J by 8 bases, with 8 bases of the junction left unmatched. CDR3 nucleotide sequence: TGTGCCAGCAGCCGCGGGACTAGCGGGAGACTCGATGAGCAGTTCTTC. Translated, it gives CASSRGTSGRLDEQFF.

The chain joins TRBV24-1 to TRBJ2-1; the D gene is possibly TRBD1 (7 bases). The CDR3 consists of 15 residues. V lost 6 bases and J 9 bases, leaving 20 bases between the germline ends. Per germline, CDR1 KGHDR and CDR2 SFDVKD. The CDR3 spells CATSRGAGGQVEQFF. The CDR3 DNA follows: TGTGCCACCAGTCGCGGGGCAGGGGGACAAGTTGAGCAGTTCTTC.

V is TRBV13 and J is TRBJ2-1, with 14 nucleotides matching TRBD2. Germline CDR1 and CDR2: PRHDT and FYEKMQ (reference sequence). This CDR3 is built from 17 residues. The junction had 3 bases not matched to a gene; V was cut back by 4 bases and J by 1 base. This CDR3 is CASSSGLAGGSYNEQFF. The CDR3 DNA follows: TGTGCCAGCAGCTCCGGACTAGCGGGAGGATCCTACAATGAGCAGTTCTTC.